This TCR beta chain is drawn from a study of blood T cell repertoires in COVID-19. Study details: Italy, Spain and the United States were the sources of the convalescent and acute COVID-19 samples. PBMCs, B-cell-depleted T cells, or T cells were the source of the cDNA or gDNA that made up the material.

Germline V CDR1 and CDR2: SGHNT, YYREEE (reference sequence). This CDR3 comprises 15 residues. V was trimmed by 0 bases and J by 0 bases, leaving 7 bases between them. Under the authors' procedure: From reference gene primer amplification, estimates of nucleated cell counts were derived. Here immunoSEQ multiplex PCR was the method, and the copy in TCRdb shows in-frame clones only, minus some. V and J calls and clone size are those listed in that table; D and trimming were worked out from the DNA. The sample yields 110,000 to 150,000 clones, 80% seen once. The receptor's source is a woman in her forties or fifties with acute or convalescent COVID-19. The gene calls are TRBV5-4 and TRBJ2-1; D gene ambiguous. Sequenced: peripheral blood. CDR3 in DNA: TGTGCCAGCAGCTTGGACTCGAGCTCCTACAATGAGCAGTTCTTC. It specifies CASSLDSSSYNEQFF.